This T cell receptor (beta chain) was profiled in a study of CD8 T cell repertoires and HIV-1 epitope variants (TCRdb year 2020). In terms of the full investigation: In separate culture wells, T cells were stimulated with each of twenty-five peptides that represented autologous and known Gag and Nef epitope variants. The control conditions were a CMV, EBV and flu peptide pool, the Ebola AY9 epitope as a negative control, and a well with no peptide. Tested epitopes included three Gag epitope families and Nef HW9 and YT9. T cells were enriched using the EasySep Human T Cell Enrichment Kit and were co-cultured with equal numbers of autologous T cell-negative cells serving as antigen-presenting cells. Cultures ran for approximately eleven days in IMDM with gentamicin, with half-media changes on days 3 and 7 adding IL-2, IL-7 and IL-15. An aliquot of 1M T cells was saved as an uncultured baseline condition, separate from the approximately 75 T cell cultures. A total of 83 T cell cultures were run, with each culture condition done in triplicate except for one peptide, which was done in duplicate.

As concerns this clone: It has no known antigen specificity. Within one base of it there is no much larger clone, and no base qualities were kept.

Reading the germline V gene (reference sequence) gives CDR1 LNHNV and CDR2 YYDKDF. The CDR3 goes from the cysteine to the phenylalanine over 17 residues. The sequence is cut down to CDR3 DNA, 51 bases in frame from base 1. The germline ends are 16 bases apart after V is trimmed by 0 bases and J by 1 base. Sequencing of TCR beta CDR3 regions was performed at survey depth on the immunoSEQ platform. The QIAamp DNA micro kit was used to extract genomic DNA from every cultured and uncultured CD8+ T cell population. The study's processing was this. Samples with fewer than 5,000 productive reads were excluded, resulting in the removal of 5 of the 75 HIV peptide-stimulated cultures. A MANAFEST web app trimmed sequences to CDR3 and removed nonproductive sequences, CDR3s under 5 amino acids, and those not starting C or ending F/W. To count as antigen-specific, a clonotype had to be expanded in at least 2 of 3 replicates compared with the no-peptide control at FDR 0.01, and only within one epitope family. Specific clonotypes also needed at least fivefold higher frequency than in wells stimulated with peptides from other epitope families. What TCRdb holds here is the immuneACCESS table cut down to in-frame rearrangements. Part of the clones is not present; checked against another copy, under half of the missing clones reflect an unresolved V gene, and the others are unexplained. Clone size and the V and J calls come from that table; the DNA yielded D and trimming. Present in this sample are fewer than 7,500 clones, more than 60% of which were seen just once. Clones ranked in the top ten supply less than 55% of the sample.

The EasySep Human CD8+ T Cell Enrichment Kit was used on day 10 to isolate CD8+ T cells from every culture. Overall study results and their limits: The assay identified only TCR beta chains and indicated proliferation in response to antigen, without indicating T cell function or cytokine profile. The study identified about 9 antigen-specific TCR beta clonotypes, 5 to 7 of which appeared to be cross-reactive for autologous or known escape epitope variants. A handful of clonotypes recognized the Nef KF9 family and one the HW9 family, with no responses to the TAALDMSHF plasma variant.

The rearranged chain carries TRBV15 and TRBJ2-7; a confident D gene designation cannot be given. Sample: cultured CD8+ T cells derived from PBMCs. This clonotype originated in a male donor with HIV. The encoded CDR3 is CATSRDLRIRVSYEQYF. The nucleotides are TGTGCCACCAGCAGAGATCTCCGGATCCGGGTATCCTACGAGCAGTACTTC.